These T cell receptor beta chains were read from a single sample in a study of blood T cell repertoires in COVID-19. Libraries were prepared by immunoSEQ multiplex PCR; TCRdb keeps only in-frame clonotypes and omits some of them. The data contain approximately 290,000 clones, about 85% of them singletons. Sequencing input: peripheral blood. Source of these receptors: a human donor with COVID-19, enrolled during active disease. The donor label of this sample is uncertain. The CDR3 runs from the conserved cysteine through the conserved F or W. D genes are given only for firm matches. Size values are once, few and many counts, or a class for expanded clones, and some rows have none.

CDR3: CASGLGQAGNTIYF
DNA: TGTGCTAGTGGTTTAGGACAGGCTGGAAACACCATATATTTT
size: -
V: TRBV12-5
J: TRBJ1-3
D: TRBD1

CDR3: CASSSRGSYEQYF
DNA: TGTGCCAGCAGCTCCCGCGGATCCTACGAGCAGTACTTC
size: -
V: TRBV5-8
J: TRBJ2-7
D: -

CDR3: CASSPGLRHGNTIYF
DNA: TGTGCCAGCAGCCCCGGCCTCAGGCATGGAAACACCATATATTTT
size: few
V: TRBV14
J: TRBJ1-3
D: -

CDR3: CASRRQGPVGQPQHF
DNA: TGTGCCAGCAGGCGACAGGGGCCCGTGGGACAGCCCCAGCATTTT
size: -
V: TRBV28
J: TRBJ1-5
D: TRBD1

CDR3: CASGNRQGLRGSLNTEAFF
DNA: TGTGCTAGTGGCAACCGACAGGGATTGAGAGGGTCCCTGAACACTGAAGCTTTCTTT
size: -
V: TRBV12-5
J: TRBJ1-1
D: TRBD1

CDR3: CASSFQVSYEQYF
DNA: TGTGCCAGCAGTTTTCAGGTTTCCTACGAGCAGTACTTC
size: -
V: TRBV12-3/TRBV12-4
J: TRBJ2-7
D: -

CDR3: CASSIVSGVTEAFF
DNA: TGTGCCAGTAGTATAGTGTCAGGGGTCACTGAAGCTTTCTTT
size: -
V: TRBV19
J: TRBJ1-1
D: -

CDR3: CASIPRRGSDEKLFF
DNA: TGTGCCAGTATCCCCAGAAGGGGGAGTGATGAAAAACTGTTTTTT
size: -
V: TRBV19
J: TRBJ1-4
D: -

CDR3: CASSFSGGAVKLFF
DNA: TGTGCCAGCAGTTTCTCAGGGGGCGCGGTCAAACTGTTTTTT
size: -
V: TRBV27
J: TRBJ1-4
D: TRBD1

CDR3: CASSLIGGGSSYGYTF
DNA: TGTGCCAGCAGTTTAATTGGCGGAGGTTCGTCCTATGGCTACACCTTC
size: -
V: TRBV28
J: TRBJ1-2
D: -

CDR3: CASSERLISGRGYNEQFF
DNA: TGTGCCAGCAGCGAAAGACTTATTAGCGGGAGAGGGTACAATGAGCAGTTCTTC
size: -
V: TRBV6-1
J: TRBJ2-1
D: TRBD2

CDR3: CASSQLGRETGTEAFF
DNA: TGCGCCAGCAGTCAGCTTGGACGGGAAACTGGCACTGAAGCTTTCTTT
size: -
V: TRBV23-1
J: TRBJ1-1
D: -

CDR3: CASGVGGAGQETQYF
DNA: TGTGCCAGCGGCGTAGGAGGGGCAGGGCAAGAGACCCAGTACTTC
size: -
V: TRBV5-6
J: TRBJ2-5
D: -

CDR3: CATSKGSTAGELFF
DNA: TGTGCCACCAGCAAGGGGTCTACCGCCGGGGAGCTGTTTTTT
size: -
V: TRBV15
J: TRBJ2-2
D: -

CDR3: CASSLRSGQGRYEQYF
DNA: TGTGCCAGCAGCTTAAGATCGGGACAGGGGCGATACGAGCAGTACTTC
size: -
V: TRBV7-3
J: TRBJ2-7
D: TRBD1

CDR3: CASKIAGTYNEQFF
DNA: TGTGCCAGTAAAATAGCGGGGACCTACAATGAGCAGTTCTTC
size: few
V: TRBV19
J: TRBJ2-1
D: TRBD2

CDR3: CASSLAPGGGETQYF
DNA: TGTGCCAGCAGCTTAGCACCGGGCGGGGGGGAGACCCAGTACTTC
size: -
V: TRBV11-2
J: TRBJ2-5
D: TRBD2

CDR3: CASSLRGQGPANYGYTF
DNA: TGTGCCAGCAGTTTACGGGGACAGGGCCCAGCTAACTATGGCTACACCTTC
size: -
V: TRBV28
J: TRBJ1-2
D: TRBD1

CDR3: CASSPGTGGAGELFF
DNA: TGTGCCAGCAGTCCGGGGACAGGGGGGGCCGGGGAGCTGTTTTTT
size: -
V: TRBV27
J: TRBJ2-2
D: TRBD1

CDR3: CASSPNRVNTEAFF
DNA: TGTGCCAGCAGCCCGAACAGGGTGAACACTGAAGCTTTCTTT
size: -
V: TRBV7-2
J: TRBJ1-1
D: -

CDR3: CASSSLAGGPNTGELFF
DNA: TGCGCCAGCAGTTCCCTAGCGGGAGGCCCGAACACCGGGGAGCTGTTTTTT
size: -
V: TRBV5-1
J: TRBJ2-2
D: TRBD2

CDR3: CASSLEGGPYGYTF
DNA: TGCGCCAGCAGCTTGGAGGGAGGGCCCTATGGCTACACCTTC
size: -
V: TRBV5-1
J: TRBJ1-2
D: -

CDR3: CASQRQGRNTEAFF
DNA: TGCGCCAGCCAACGACAGGGAAGGAACACTGAAGCTTTCTTT
size: -
V: TRBV5-1
J: TRBJ1-1
D: TRBD1

CDR3: CASSIPPAGYNEQFF
DNA: TGTGCCAGTAGTATACCCCCCGCAGGGTACAATGAGCAGTTCTTC
size: few
V: TRBV19
J: TRBJ2-1
D: -

CDR3: CAWREPGLFEQYF
DNA: TGTGCCTGGAGGGAGCCAGGGTTGTTCGAGCAGTACTTC
size: once
V: TRBV30
J: TRBJ2-7
D: -

CDR3: CAWSTVADEQFF
DNA: TGTGCCTGGAGTACGGTAGCGGATGAGCAGTTCTTC
size: once
V: TRBV30
J: TRBJ2-1
D: -

CDR3: CAIKDRDENTEAFF
DNA: TGTGCCATTAAAGACAGGGACGAGAACACTGAAGCTTTCTTT
size: -
V: TRBV19
J: TRBJ1-1
D: TRBD1

CDR3: CASSMLTPIYTF
DNA: TGTGCCAGTAGTATGCTGACACCCATCTACACCTTC
size: -
V: TRBV19
J: TRBJ1-2
D: -

CDR3: CATSRGQMNTEAFF
DNA: TGTGCCACCTCGCGGGGACAGATGAACACTGAAGCTTTCTTT
size: once
V: TRBV19
J: TRBJ1-1
D: TRBD1

CDR3: CASSSFRQSVNEKLFF
DNA: TGTGCCAGCAGTTCTTTCCGACAGTCCGTTAATGAAAAACTGTTTTTT
size: -
V: TRBV28
J: TRBJ1-4
D: -

CDR3: CASSPGRERRIAKNIQYF
DNA: TGTGCCAGCAGCCCGGGGCGGGAGCGGAGGATAGCCAAAAACATTCAGTACTTC
size: -
V: TRBV7-3
J: TRBJ2-4
D: TRBD2

CDR3: CSASDRGPLNYNSPLHF
DNA: TGCAGTGCTAGTGACAGGGGGCCATTGAACTATAATTCACCCCTCCACTTT
size: few
V: TRBV20-1
J: TRBJ1-6
D: TRBD1

CDR3: CASRQGREFYNEQFF
DNA: TGTGCCAGCAGGCAGGGGCGGGAGTTCTACAATGAGCAGTTCTTC
size: -
V: TRBV5-4
J: TRBJ2-1
D: -

CDR3: CASSLGDINEQFF
DNA: TGCGCCAGCAGCTTGGGGGACATCAATGAGCAGTTCTTC
size: -
V: TRBV5-1
J: TRBJ2-1
D: -

CDR3: CASKRGTSGNEQFF
DNA: TGTGCCAGCAAGAGGGGGACTAGCGGTAATGAGCAGTTCTTC
size: -
V: TRBV9
J: TRBJ2-1
D: TRBD2

CDR3: CASILTKGARGSYEQYF
DNA: TGTGCCAGCATCCTTACGAAGGGGGCGCGAGGGTCCTACGAGCAGTACTTC
size: -
V: TRBV28
J: TRBJ2-7
D: TRBD1

CDR3: CASSFNSGANVLTF
DNA: TGTGCCAGCAGCTTCAACTCTGGGGCCAACGTCCTGACTTTC
size: -
V: TRBV7-3
J: TRBJ2-6
D: -

CDR3: CAAAGERYEQYF
DNA: TGTGCCGCGGCGGGAGAAAGGTACGAGCAGTACTTC
size: once
V: TRBV10-3
J: TRBJ2-7
D: TRBD2

CDR3: CASSLEDTGYGYTF
DNA: TGTGCCAGCAGCTTGGAGGACACCGGCTATGGCTACACCTTC
size: -
V: TRBV5-4
J: TRBJ1-2
D: -

CDR3: CASSPGQAEAFF
DNA: TGTGCCAGCTCACCAGGACAGGCGGAAGCTTTCTTT
size: -
V: TRBV18
J: TRBJ1-1
D: TRBD1

CDR3: CASSWTPSGSGGETQYF
DNA: TGCGCCAGCAGCTGGACCCCTAGCGGGAGCGGAGGAGAGACCCAGTACTTC
size: -
V: TRBV5-1
J: TRBJ2-5
D: TRBD2

CDR3: CASSLGPDYEQYF
DNA: TGTGCCAGCAGCTTAGGGCCTGACTACGAGCAGTACTTC
size: -
V: TRBV7-2
J: TRBJ2-7
D: -

CDR3: CASSEARLLAGLSSYEQYF
DNA: TGTGCCAGCAGTGAAGCGCGCTTACTAGCGGGCCTGAGCTCCTACGAGCAGTACTTC
size: -
V: TRBV6-1
J: TRBJ2-7
D: TRBD2

CDR3: CASRRPGLITEAFF
DNA: TGTGCCAGCAGGCGACCGGGACTCATCACTGAAGCTTTCTTT
size: -
V: TRBV11-2
J: TRBJ1-1
D: -

CDR3: CASSLQGYEQYF
DNA: TGCGCCAGCAGCTTGCAGGGGTACGAGCAGTACTTC
size: -
V: TRBV5-1
J: TRBJ2-7
D: -

CDR3: CASSSGQGASNEQFF
DNA: TGCGCCAGCAGCTCCGGACAGGGCGCCAGCAATGAGCAGTTCTTC
size: -
V: TRBV5-1
J: TRBJ2-1
D: TRBD1

CDR3: CASIWSGGHGYTF
DNA: TGTGCCAGCATCTGGTCAGGGGGCCATGGCTACACCTTC
size: -
V: TRBV28
J: TRBJ1-2
D: TRBD1

CDR3: CASSGLDRTGTREEQYF
DNA: TGTGCCAGCAGCGGACTGGATCGGACAGGGACAAGGGAGGAGCAGTACTTC
size: -
V: TRBV11-3
J: TRBJ2-7
D: TRBD1

CDR3: CASSRSGNSYNEQFF
DNA: TGTGCCAGCTCCCGTAGCGGGAACTCCTACAATGAGCAGTTCTTC
size: once
V: TRBV18
J: TRBJ2-1
D: TRBD2